This T cell receptor beta chain was sequenced in a study of human T cells and chemical hapten exposure. Overall study context: Per-sample TCR yields varied mainly from small pooled library volume differences.

CDR3 length equals 15 residues. The junction had 7 bases not matched to a gene; V was cut back by 6 bases and J by 2 bases. It was from unfractionated whole blood that total RNA was extracted. Individual cDNA molecules received unique molecular identifiers in the library. In the original workflow: Sample-level TCR yields exhibited a median of approximately 96,000, with a range of roughly 23,224 to 700,000. A single record per CDR3 protein comes from TCRdb applying MiXCR to the 5' RACE reads. TCRdb's processing, not the study's, gives the V and J calls here. The data contain around 80,000 distinct CDR3 sequences, approximately 16% of them singletons. This clonotype was found a few times.

The sequence was obtained from a female donor in good health. The chain links TRBV12-3 or TRBV12-4 to TRBJ1-5; TRBD1 matches at 7 bases. The CDR3 spells CASRRTGEGNQPQHF. The CDR3 coding sequence is TGTGCCAGCAGACGTACAGGGGAGGGCAATCAGCCCCAGCATTTT.